The rows below give T cell receptor beta chains drawn from one sample of a study of long-term antiretroviral therapy in people with HIV. The table came from immunoSEQ multiplex PCR; TCRdb's copy has only in-frame clones and leaves some out. The repertoire consists of over 15,000 clones, with around four fifths occurring once and the leading ten covering more than 14%. The source was unsorted PBMCs, collected roughly 2.1 years before starting antiretroviral therapy. These receptors all come from a man aged 25 to 40 with HIV. CDR3s include the opening cysteine and the closing phenylalanine or tryptophan. A D gene is named only where the DNA matches it firmly. Size is stated for part of the rows, as once, few or many counts, or as a class when the clone is expanded.

V: TRBV7-2
J: TRBJ2-3
D: .
size: .
DNA: TGTGCCAGCAGCAGACACTTAGATACGCAGTATTTT
CDR3: CASSRHLDTQYF

V: TRBV5-1
J: TRBJ2-5
D: .
size: few
DNA: TGCGCCAGCAGGGAGGGGTTCCTAGGGGCGGCACAAGAGACCCAGTACTTC
CDR3: CASREGFLGAAQETQYF

V: TRBV28
J: TRBJ2-5
D: TRBD2
size: .
DNA: TGTGCCAGCAGTCCGGGACTAGCGGGGATCCAAGAGACCCAGTACTTC
CDR3: CASSPGLAGIQETQYF

V: TRBV28
J: TRBJ1-5
D: TRBD1
size: .
DNA: TGTGCCAGCAGTGGGTTGGGGACAGGGGGGGACTATCAGCCCCAGCATTTT
CDR3: CASSGLGTGGDYQPQHF

V: TRBV7-2
J: TRBJ2-1
D: .
size: .
DNA: TGTGCCAGCAGCTTAACGGGCGAGCAGTTCTTC
CDR3: CASSLTGEQFF

V: TRBV5-1
J: TRBJ2-1
D: TRBD2
size: once
DNA: TGCGCCAGCTCCGGACTAGCGGCCTACAATGAGCAGTTCTTC
CDR3: CASSGLAAYNEQFF

V: TRBV7-9
J: TRBJ2-7
D: .
size: .
DNA: TGTGCCAGCAGCTTAGTGTCCGGACAGCTTAGGTCGGAGCAGTACTTC
CDR3: CASSLVSGQLRSEQYF

V: TRBV27
J: TRBJ1-1
D: .
size: .
DNA: TGTGCCAGCAGTTTCACTTCAAGGGGGAACACTGAAGCTTTCTTT
CDR3: CASSFTSRGNTEAFF

V: TRBV7-9
J: TRBJ2-3
D: .
size: medium-sized
DNA: TGTGCCAGCCGCCCCTTGGGGGGGCCAGTAGATACGCAGTATTTT
CDR3: CASRPLGGPVDTQYF

V: TRBV10-3
J: TRBJ1-1
D: TRBD1
size: once
DNA: TGTGCCACCCGATTAGAGAGACAGGGGGTGGAAGCTTTCTTT
CDR3: CATRLERQGVEAFF

V: TRBV30
J: TRBJ1-3
D: .
size: .
DNA: TGTGCCTGGAGTATGGGCCGATTGTCTGGAAACACCATATATTTT
CDR3: CAWSMGRLSGNTIYF

V: TRBV7-8
J: TRBJ2-7
D: .
size: .
DNA: TGTGCCAGCAGCGTGAACTCCTACGAGCAGTACTTC
CDR3: CASSVNSYEQYF

V: TRBV5-4
J: TRBJ2-2
D: TRBD2
size: .
DNA: TGTGCCAGCAGCTTAACTAGCGGGGCTCCCCCCGGGGAGCTGTTTTTT
CDR3: CASSLTSGAPPGELFF

V: TRBV6-5
J: TRBJ2-5
D: .
size: .
DNA: TGTGCCAGCAGCAACAGGTTTGAAGAGACCCAGTACTTC
CDR3: CASSNRFEETQYF

V: TRBV4-2
J: TRBJ1-1
D: .
size: once
DNA: TGTGCCAGCAGCCAAGATGCGACAGCGTCTCGGAACACTGAAGCTTTCTTT
CDR3: CASSQDATASRNTEAFF

V: TRBV27
J: TRBJ2-7
D: .
size: .
DNA: TGTGCCAGCAGTTCTAATACGGGCGAGCAGTACTTC
CDR3: CASSSNTGEQYF

V: TRBV10-3
J: TRBJ2-7
D: TRBD2
size: .
DNA: TGTGCCATCGCGGGGGGATTGGCTAGCGGGAGTAGCTACGAGCAGTACTTC
CDR3: CAIAGGLASGSSYEQYF

V: TRBV14
J: TRBJ1-3
D: .
size: .
DNA: TGTGCCAGCAGCCATATGGGGGGCATCTCTGGAAACACCATATATTTT
CDR3: CASSHMGGISGNTIYF

V: TRBV5-1
J: TRBJ1-6
D: .
size: .
DNA: TGCGCCAGCAGCGAGGGGACCTCGGATTCACCCCTCCACTTT
CDR3: CASSEGTSDSPLHF

V: TRBV29-1
J: TRBJ2-2
D: .
size: .
DNA: TGCAGCGTTGAGGGTTCGAACACCGGGGAGCTGTTTTTT
CDR3: CSVEGSNTGELFF

V: TRBV30
J: TRBJ2-1
D: TRBD2
size: .
DNA: TGTGCCTGGAGAGCCGGGACTAGCGGGGCTCGGGGCAATGAGCAGTTCTTC
CDR3: CAWRAGTSGARGNEQFF

V: TRBV6-5
J: TRBJ1-2
D: TRBD1
size: once
DNA: TGTGCCAGCAGAAACCCGGGACAGGGGCCGGGCTACACCTTC
CDR3: CASRNPGQGPGYTF

V: TRBV27
J: TRBJ1-3
D: .
size: .
DNA: TGTGCCAGCAGCAGAGGGGGTGTTGGAAACACCATATATTTT
CDR3: CASSRGGVGNTIYF